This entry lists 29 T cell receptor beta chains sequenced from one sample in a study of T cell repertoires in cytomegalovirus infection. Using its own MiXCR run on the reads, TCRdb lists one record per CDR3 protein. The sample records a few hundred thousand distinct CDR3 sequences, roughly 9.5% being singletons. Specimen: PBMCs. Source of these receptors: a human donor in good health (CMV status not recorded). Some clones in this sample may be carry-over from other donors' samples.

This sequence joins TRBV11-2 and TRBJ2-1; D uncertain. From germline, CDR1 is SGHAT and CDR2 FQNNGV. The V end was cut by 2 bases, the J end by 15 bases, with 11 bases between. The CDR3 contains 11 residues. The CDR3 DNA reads TGTGCCAGCAGCTTATCCCCAGGTCTGTTCTTC. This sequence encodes CASSLSPGLFF.

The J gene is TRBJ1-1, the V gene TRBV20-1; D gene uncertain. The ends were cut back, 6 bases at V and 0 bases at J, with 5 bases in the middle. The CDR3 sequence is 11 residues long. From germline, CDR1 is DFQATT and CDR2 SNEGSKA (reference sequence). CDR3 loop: CSASVNTEAFF. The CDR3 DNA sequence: TGCAGTGCCTCAGTGAACACTGAAGCTTTCTTT.

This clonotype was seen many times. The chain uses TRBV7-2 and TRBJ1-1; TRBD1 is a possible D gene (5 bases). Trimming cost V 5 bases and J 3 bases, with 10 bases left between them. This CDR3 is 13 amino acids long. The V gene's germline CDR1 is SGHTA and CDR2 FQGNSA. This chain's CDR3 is CASSMTVYTEAFF. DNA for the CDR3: TGTGCCAGCAGCATGACAGTTTACACTGAAGCTTTCTTT.

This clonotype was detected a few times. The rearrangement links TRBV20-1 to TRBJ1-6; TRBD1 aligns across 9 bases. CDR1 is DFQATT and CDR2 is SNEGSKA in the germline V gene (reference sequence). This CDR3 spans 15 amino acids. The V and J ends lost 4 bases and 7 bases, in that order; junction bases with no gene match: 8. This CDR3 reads CSATTSGTGNSPLHF. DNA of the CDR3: TGCAGTGCTACTACCTCCGGGACAGGGAATTCACCCCTCCACTTT.

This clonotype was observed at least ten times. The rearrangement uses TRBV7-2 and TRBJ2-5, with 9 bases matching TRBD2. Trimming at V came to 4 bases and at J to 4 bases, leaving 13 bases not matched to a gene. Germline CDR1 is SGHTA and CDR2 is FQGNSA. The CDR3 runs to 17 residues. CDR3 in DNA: TGTGCCAGCAGCTCTAGGGCGGGGACTAGCCTGGGAGAGACCCAGTACTTC. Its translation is CASSSRAGTSLGETQYF.

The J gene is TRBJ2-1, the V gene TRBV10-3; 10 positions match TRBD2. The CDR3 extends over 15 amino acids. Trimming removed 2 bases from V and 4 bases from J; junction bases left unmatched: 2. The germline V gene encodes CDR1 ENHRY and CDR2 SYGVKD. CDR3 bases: TGTGCCATCAGTGAGCCAGCGGGGGGGTACAATGAGCAGTTCTTC. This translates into CAISEPAGGYNEQFF.

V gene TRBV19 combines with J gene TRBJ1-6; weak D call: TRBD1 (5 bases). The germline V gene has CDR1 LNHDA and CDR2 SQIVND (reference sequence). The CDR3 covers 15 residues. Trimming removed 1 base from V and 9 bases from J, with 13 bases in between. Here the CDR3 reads CASSIGLGPRSPLHF. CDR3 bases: TGTGCCAGTAGTATAGGATTGGGACCGCGTTCACCCCTCCACTTT.

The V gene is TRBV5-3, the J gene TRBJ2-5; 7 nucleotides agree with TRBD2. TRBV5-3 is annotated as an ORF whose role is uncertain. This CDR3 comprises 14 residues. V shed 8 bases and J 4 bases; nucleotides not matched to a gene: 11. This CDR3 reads CASSEGGDRETQYF. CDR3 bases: TGTGCCAGCAGCGAGGGAGGGGACCGAGAGACCCAGTACTTC.

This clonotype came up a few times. The CDR3 loop is CASSIGSTATRGQPQHF. Here the CDR3 DNA reads TGTGCCAGTAGTATTGGCTCCACTGCAACGCGCGGGCAGCCCCAGCATTTT. This chain links TRBV19 with TRBJ1-5, with D unclear. CDR1 is LNHDA, CDR2 SQIVND, per germline (reference sequence). This CDR3 is 17 amino acids long. The germline V and J ends were trimmed by 3 bases and 7 bases, with 22 bases remaining between them. Variable domain in full (rest from reference TRBV19 and TRBJ1-5): DGGITQSPKYLFRKEGQNVTLSCEQNLNHDAMYWYRQDPGQGLRLIYYSQIVNDFQKGDIAEGYSVSREKKESFPLTVTSAQKNPTAFYLCASSIGSTATRGQPQHFGDGTRLSIL.

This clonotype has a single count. CDR3 loop: CASSRRRDGTYGYTF. The CDR3 DNA reads as TGTGCCAGCAGTCGACGCAGGGACGGCACCTATGGCTACACCTTC. The chain employs TRBV6-2 or TRBV6-3 and TRBJ1-2, with D perhaps matching TRBD1 (5 bases). The CDR3 loop spans 15 amino acids. The V gene's germline CDR1 is MNHEY and CDR2 SVGEGT. V dropped 5 bases and J dropped 4 bases, with 17 bases sitting between them.

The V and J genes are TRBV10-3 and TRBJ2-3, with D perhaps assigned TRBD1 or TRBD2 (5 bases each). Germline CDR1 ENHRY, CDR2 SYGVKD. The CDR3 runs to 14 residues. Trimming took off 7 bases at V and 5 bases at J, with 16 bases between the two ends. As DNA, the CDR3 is TGTGCCATCAAGGGGAGAGGTCCCGAAGATACGCAGTATTTT. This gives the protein CAIKGRGPEDTQYF.

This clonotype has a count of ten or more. In DNA form, the CDR3 reads TGTGCCAGCAGCTTAGGGACAGCCGCAGGGGAGACCCAGTACTTC. This translates into CASSLGTAAGETQYF. The chain recombines TRBV7-2 with TRBJ2-5, with D maybe TRBD1 (6 bases). Per germline, CDR1 SGHTA and CDR2 FQGNSA. V was pared by 1 base and J by 5 bases, with 14 bases between. This CDR3 spans 15 amino acids.

CDR3 sequence reads: CASSLGRVEKLFF. In DNA, the CDR3 is TGTGCCAGCAGTTTGGGGCGTGTTGAAAAACTGTTTTTT. The rearrangement joins TRBV28 to TRBJ1-4, with a tentative D call TRBD1 (5 bases). V gave up 3 bases and J gave up 7 bases, with 9 bases separating them. The CDR3 sequence is 13 residues long. Looked up from germline, CDR1 is MDHEN and CDR2 is SYDVKM.

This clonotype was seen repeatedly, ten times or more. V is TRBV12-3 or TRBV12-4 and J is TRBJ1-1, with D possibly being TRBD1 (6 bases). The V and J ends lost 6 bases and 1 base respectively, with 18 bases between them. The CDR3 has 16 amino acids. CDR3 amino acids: CASSQGPAWKNTEAFF. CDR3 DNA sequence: TGTGCCAGCAGCCAGGGGCCGGCGTGGAAGAACACTGAAGCTTTCTTT.

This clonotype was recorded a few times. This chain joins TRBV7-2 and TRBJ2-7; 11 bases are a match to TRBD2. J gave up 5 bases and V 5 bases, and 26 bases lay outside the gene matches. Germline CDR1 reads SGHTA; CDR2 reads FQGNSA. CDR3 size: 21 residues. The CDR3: CASSPRLGLAGAGLSGHEQYF. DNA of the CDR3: TGTGCCAGCAGCCCCCGACTCGGACTAGCGGGTGCCGGGCTGTCGGGACACGAGCAGTACTTC.

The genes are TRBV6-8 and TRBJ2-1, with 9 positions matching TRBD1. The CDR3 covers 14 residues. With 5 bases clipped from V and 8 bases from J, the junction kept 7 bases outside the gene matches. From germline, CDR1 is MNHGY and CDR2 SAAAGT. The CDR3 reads CASSPGTGSHEQFF. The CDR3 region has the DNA TGTGCCAGCAGTCCGGGGACAGGGAGTCATGAGCAGTTCTTC.

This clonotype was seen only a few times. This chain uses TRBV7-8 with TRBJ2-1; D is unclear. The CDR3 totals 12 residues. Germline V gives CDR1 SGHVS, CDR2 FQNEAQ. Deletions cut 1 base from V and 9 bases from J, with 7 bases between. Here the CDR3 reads CASSLVGGEQFF. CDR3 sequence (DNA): TGTGCCAGCAGCTTAGTAGGCGGTGAGCAGTTCTTC.

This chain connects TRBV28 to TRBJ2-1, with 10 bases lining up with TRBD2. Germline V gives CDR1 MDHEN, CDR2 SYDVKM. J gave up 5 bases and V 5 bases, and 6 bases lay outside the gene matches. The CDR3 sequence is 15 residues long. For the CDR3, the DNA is TGTGCCAGCAGTGTAGCGGGAGGCCCTGACAATGAGCAGTTCTTC. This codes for CASSVAGGPDNEQFF.

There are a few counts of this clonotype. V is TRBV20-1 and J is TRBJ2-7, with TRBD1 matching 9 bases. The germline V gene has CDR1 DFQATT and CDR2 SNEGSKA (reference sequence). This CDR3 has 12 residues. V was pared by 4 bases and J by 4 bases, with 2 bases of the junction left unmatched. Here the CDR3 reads CSAIQGAYEQYF. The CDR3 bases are TGCAGTGCTATACAGGGGGCATACGAGCAGTACTTC.

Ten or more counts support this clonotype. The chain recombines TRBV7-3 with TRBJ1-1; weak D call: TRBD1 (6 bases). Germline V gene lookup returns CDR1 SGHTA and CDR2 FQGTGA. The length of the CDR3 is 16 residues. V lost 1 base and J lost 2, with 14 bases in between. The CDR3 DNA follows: TGTGCCAGCAGCTTAATGGGGGGGCGAGGAAACACTGAAGCTTTCTTT. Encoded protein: CASSLMGGRGNTEAFF.

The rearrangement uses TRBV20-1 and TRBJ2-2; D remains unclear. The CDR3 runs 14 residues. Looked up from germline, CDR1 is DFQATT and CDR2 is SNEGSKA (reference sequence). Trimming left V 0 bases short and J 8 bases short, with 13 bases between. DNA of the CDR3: TGCAGTGCTAGAGAAAGTCCCTCCCAGGGGGAGCTGTTTTTT. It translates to CSARESPSQGELFF.

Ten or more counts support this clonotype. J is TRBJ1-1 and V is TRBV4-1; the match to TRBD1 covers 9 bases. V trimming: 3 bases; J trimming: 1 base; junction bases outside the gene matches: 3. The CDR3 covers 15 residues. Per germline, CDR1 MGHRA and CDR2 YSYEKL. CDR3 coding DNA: TGCGCCAGCAGCCAGAGGACAGGGGAGAACACTGAAGCTTTCTTT. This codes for CASSQRTGENTEAFF.

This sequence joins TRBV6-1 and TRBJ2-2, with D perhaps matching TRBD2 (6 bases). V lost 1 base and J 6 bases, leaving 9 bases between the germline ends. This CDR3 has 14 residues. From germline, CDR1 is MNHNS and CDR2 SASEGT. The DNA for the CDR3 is TGTGCCAGCAGTGAAGGGGAGGTCCCCGGGGAGCTGTTTTTT. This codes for CASSEGEVPGELFF.

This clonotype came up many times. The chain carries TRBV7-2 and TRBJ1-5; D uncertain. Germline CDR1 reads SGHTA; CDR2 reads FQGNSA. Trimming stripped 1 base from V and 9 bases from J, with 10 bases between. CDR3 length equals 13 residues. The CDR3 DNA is TGTGCCAGCAGCTTAGAGGAACACCTGCCCCAGCATTTT. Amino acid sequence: CASSLEEHLPQHF.

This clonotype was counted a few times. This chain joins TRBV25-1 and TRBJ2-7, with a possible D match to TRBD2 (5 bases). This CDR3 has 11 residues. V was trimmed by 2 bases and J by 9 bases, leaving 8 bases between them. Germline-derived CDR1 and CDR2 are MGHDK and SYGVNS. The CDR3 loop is CASSERSGQYF. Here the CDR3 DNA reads TGTGCCAGCAGTGAACGGAGCGGGCAGTACTTC.

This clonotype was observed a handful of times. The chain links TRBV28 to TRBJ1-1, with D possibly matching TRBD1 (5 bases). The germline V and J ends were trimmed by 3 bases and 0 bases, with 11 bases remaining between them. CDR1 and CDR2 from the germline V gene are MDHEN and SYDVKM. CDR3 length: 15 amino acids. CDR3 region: CASSLSGTLNTEAFF. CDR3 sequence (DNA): TGTGCCAGCAGTTTGAGTGGGACCTTGAACACTGAAGCTTTCTTT.

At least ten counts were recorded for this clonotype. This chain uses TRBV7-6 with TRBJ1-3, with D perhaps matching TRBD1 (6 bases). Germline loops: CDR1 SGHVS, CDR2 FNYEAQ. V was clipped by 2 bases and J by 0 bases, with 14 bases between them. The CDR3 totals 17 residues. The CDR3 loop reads CASSLKGTGSSGNTIYF. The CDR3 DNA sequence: TGTGCCAGCAGCTTAAAGGGAACAGGGAGCTCTGGAAACACCATATATTTT. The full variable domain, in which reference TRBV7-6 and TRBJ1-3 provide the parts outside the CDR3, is GAGVSQSPRYKVTKRGQDVALRCDPISGHVSLYWYRQALGQGPEFLTYFNYEAQQDKSGLPNDRFSAERPEGSISTLTIQRTEQRDSAMYRCASSLKGTGSSGNTIYFGEGSWLTVV.

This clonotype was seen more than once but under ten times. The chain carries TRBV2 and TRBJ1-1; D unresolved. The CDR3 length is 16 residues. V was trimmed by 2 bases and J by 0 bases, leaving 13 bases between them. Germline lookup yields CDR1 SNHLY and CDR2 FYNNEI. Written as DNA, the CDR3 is TGTGCCAGCAGTGAACGACTGGCAGGCTTGAACACTGAAGCTTTCTTT. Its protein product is CASSERLAGLNTEAFF.

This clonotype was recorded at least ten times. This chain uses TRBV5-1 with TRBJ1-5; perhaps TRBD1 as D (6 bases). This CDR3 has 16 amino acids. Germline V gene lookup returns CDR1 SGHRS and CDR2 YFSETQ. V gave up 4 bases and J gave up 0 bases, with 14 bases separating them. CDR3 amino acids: CASSLGPDSSNQPQHF. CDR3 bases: TGCGCCAGCAGCCTAGGGCCGGACAGTAGCAATCAGCCCCAGCATTTT.